This T cell receptor beta chain stems from a study of blood T cell repertoires in COVID-19. For the study at large: The analysed material was cDNA or gDNA that came from T cells, B-cell-depleted T cells, or PBMCs.

The protocol was immunoSEQ multiplex PCR, while the TCRdb copy is restricted to in-frame clones and leaves out a portion. The sample has some 120,000 clones; around 81% are singletons. The table lists this clone with a count of one. Sequenced sample: peripheral blood. This TCR derives from a man between 60 and 75 years old with acute or convalescent COVID-19.

The chain's CDR3 is CASSVLGGRSYGEQFF. CDR3 in DNA: TGTGCCAGCAGCGTTCTGGGAGGGAGAAGTTACGGTGAGCAGTTCTTC. V is TRBV9 and J is TRBJ2-1; 7 bases align to TRBD2. The germline gives CDR1 SGDLS, CDR2 YYNGEE. V was clipped by 2 bases and J by 9 bases; unmatched bases: 14. The CDR3 is made up of 16 amino acids.